A few counts support the clone carrying this T cell receptor (beta chain). This record belongs to a study of blood T cells in healthy people across ages. V gave up 6 bases and J gave up 1 base; unmatched junction bases: 5. This CDR3 comprises 15 residues. Then a second PCR, running about 6 to 12 cycles, was carried out with a sample-barcoded 5' primer and a J-beta primer mix. TCRdb re-called the 5' RACE reads through MiXCR, storing one row per CDR3 protein. The sample records about 750,000 distinct CDR3 sequences, 50% to 65% being singletons. Sequencing was carried out using blood. The chain recombines TRBV12-3 or TRBV12-4 with TRBJ2-7, with 11 bases fitting TRBD2. The receptor was isolated from a man older than 75 in good health. The CDR3 loop is CASSFSGRASYEQYF. In DNA form, the CDR3 reads TGTGCCAGCAGCTTTAGCGGGAGGGCTTCCTACGAGCAGTACTTC.